The 29 T cell receptor beta chains in this list originate from one sample, sequenced in a study of shared clonotypes between healthy human individuals. Repertoires were generated with immunoSEQ multiplex PCR, while TCRdb's copy carries only in-frame clones and drops some. The data hold some 500,000 clones, with 90% to 97% observed a single time. Sequencing was done on a sample of naive CD4+ T cells sorted from blood. The subset is: CD45RA+ positively selected. The receptor set was obtained from a woman aged 25 to 39 in good health.

The rearrangement joins TRBV2 to TRBJ2-4, with 9 nucleotides matching TRBD2. Germline assignment: CDR1 SNHLY and CDR2 FYNNEI. The length of the CDR3 is 17 residues. The J segment lost 0 bases and the V segment lost 6 bases, leaving 9 bases of the junction unmatched. The CDR3 loop reads CASSPEASGVAKNIQYF. The CDR3 region has the DNA TGTGCCAGCAGCCCTGAAGCTAGCGGGGTAGCCAAAAACATTCAGTACTTC. The whole variable domain, filled in from reference TRBV2 and TRBJ2-4, reads EPEVTQTPSHQVTQMGQEVILRCVPISNHLYFYWYRQILGQKVEFLVSFYNNEISEKSEIFDDQFSVERPDGSNFTLKIRSTKLEDSAMYFCASSPEASGVAKNIQYFGAGTRLSVL.

The chain joins TRBV5-6 to TRBJ2-3; D unresolved. Trimming removed 0 bases at V and 5 bases at J, with 7 bases between. The germline V gene encodes CDR1 SGHDT and CDR2 YYEEEE. CDR3 length: 13 residues. The CDR3 nucleotides are TGTGCCAGCAGCTTGGACAGACGAGATACGCAGTATTTT. Translating gives CASSLDRRDTQYF. The whole variable domain, remainder taken from reference TRBV5-6 and TRBJ2-3, is DAGVTQSPTHLIKTRGQQVTLRCSPKSGHDTVSWYQQALGQGPQFIFQYYEEEERQRGNFPDRFSGHQFPNYSSELNVNALLLGDSALYLCASSLDRRDTQYFGPGTRLTVL.

CDR3 sequence (DNA): TGTGCCACCAGCAGAGGACAGGGGAGGTACGAGCAGTACTTC. Protein product: CATSRGQGRYEQYF. The gene calls are TRBV15 and TRBJ2-5; TRBD1 matches at 8 bases. Gene TRBJ2-7 matches the end of the DNA better, so the J call may be wrong. The CDR3 spans 14 residues. The germline V gene has CDR1 LNHNV and CDR2 YYDKDF (reference sequence).

This chain uses TRBV10-3 with TRBJ2-3; weak D call: TRBD2 (6 bases). V dropped 3 bases and J dropped 0 bases, with 16 bases sitting between them. CDR1 is ENHRY, CDR2 SYGVKD, per germline. This CDR3 has 17 residues. CDR3 nucleotide sequence: TGTGCCATCAGTGACCCCAGGGCGGGGTTCAGCACAGATACGCAGTATTTT. The encoded protein is CAISDPRAGFSTDTQYF.

The chain uses TRBV5-6 and TRBJ2-1, with no clear D. V lost 1 base, J lost 7 bases, and 6 bases lay in between. Per the germline V gene, CDR1 is SGHDT and CDR2 is YYEEEE. The CDR3 is made up of 12 amino acids. The CDR3 nucleotides are TGTGCCAGCAGCTTGCGGTGGAATGAGCAGTTCTTC. It specifies CASSLRWNEQFF.

This chain links TRBV28 with TRBJ1-3; D unclear. The CDR3 contains 14 residues. V gave up 6 bases and J gave up 4 bases, with 13 bases separating them. Germline V lookup: CDR1 MDHEN, CDR2 SYDVKM. The CDR3, as DNA: TGTGCCAGCAGCGCTGGGGTGTCGGGAAACACCATATATTTT. Translation: CASSAGVSGNTIYF.

V gene TRBV5-1 combines with J gene TRBJ2-5; 10 bases fit TRBD2. This CDR3 contains 18 residues. Trimming removed 0 bases from V and 5 bases from J; junction bases left unmatched: 13. The germline gives CDR1 SGHRS, CDR2 YFSETQ. The CDR3 DNA sequence: TGCGCCAGCAGCTTGGCCGGGACTAGCGATCCTCGGGGGGAGACCCAGTACTTC. Translation: CASSLAGTSDPRGETQYF.

The chain has TRBV27 and TRBJ2-7; 9 bases match TRBD1. The CDR3 runs to 16 residues. V lost 2 bases, J lost 5 bases, and 10 bases stayed unmatched. Germline CDR1 MNHEY, CDR2 SMNVEV (reference sequence). CDR3 residues: CASSLKPGQGFHEQYF. CDR3 sequence (DNA): TGTGCCAGCAGTTTAAAACCGGGACAGGGCTTCCACGAGCAGTACTTC.

The rearrangement uses TRBV7-2 and TRBJ1-2; D uncertain. The V end lost 2 bases, the J end lost 4 bases, and 11 bases lay between the germline ends. The CDR3 loop spans 14 amino acids. CDR1 is SGHTA and CDR2 is FQGNSA in the germline V gene. This chain's CDR3 is CASSLSGASYGYTF. The CDR3 nucleotides are TGTGCCAGCAGCTTAAGTGGAGCTAGCTATGGCTACACCTTC.

The rearrangement joins TRBV28 to TRBJ1-1, with 8 positions matching TRBD1. CDR1 is MDHEN and CDR2 is SYDVKM in the germline V gene. Trimming took 7 bases from V and 4 from J; bases not matched to a gene: 8. This CDR3 spans 14 amino acids. DNA of the CDR3: TGTGCCAGCACCGCCAGGGGGCCAAGCACTGAAGCTTTCTTT. This translates into CASTARGPSTEAFF.

The CDR3 DNA reads TGCGCCAGCGGCGCAACTAGCGGGAGAGTGAAAGTCAAAAACATTCAGTACTTC. Protein sequence: CASGATSGRVKVKNIQYF. The chain carries TRBV5-1 and TRBJ2-4; 11 nucleotides agree with TRBD2. Germline CDR1 reads SGHRS; CDR2 reads YFSETQ. V was clipped by 7 bases and J by 3 bases; unmatched bases: 15. This CDR3 has 18 residues.

The rearrangement links TRBV11-2 to TRBJ2-3; 7 bases align to TRBD1. Germline CDR1 SGHAT, CDR2 FQNNGV. The CDR3 covers 15 residues. Germline trimming cut 5 bases from V and 2 bases from J; bases unmatched to any gene: 7. The CDR3 loop reads CASSLDRVPTDTQYF. The CDR3, as DNA: TGTGCCAGCAGCCTTGACAGGGTACCCACAGATACGCAGTATTTT.

The chain combines TRBV9 with TRBJ2-1; TRBD2 is a possible D gene (5 bases). Germline V lookup: CDR1 SGDLS, CDR2 YYNGEE. V lost 3 bases and J 0 bases, leaving 10 bases between the germline ends. CDR3 length: 15 residues. CDR3 in amino acids: CASSGTGSSYNEQFF. The CDR3 bases are TGTGCCAGCAGCGGGACGGGGAGCTCCTACAATGAGCAGTTCTTC. The full variable domain, rest sourced from reference TRBV9 and TRBJ2-1, is DSGVTQTPKHLITATGQRVTLRCSPRSGDLSVYWYQQSLDQGLQFLIQYYNGEERAKGNILERFSAQQFPDLHSELNLSSLELGDSALYFCASSGTGSSYNEQFFGPGTRLTVL.

Details on this clone: Other DNA sequences in this sample translate to the same CDR3. The chain employs TRBV28 and TRBJ2-7, with D tentatively TRBD1 or TRBD2 (5 bases each). With 5 bases removed from V and 4 bases from J, the gap between germline ends came to 9 bases. Germline V lookup: CDR1 MDHEN, CDR2 SYDVKM. CDR3 size: 12 residues. As DNA, the CDR3 is TGTGCCAGCAGTATTGAGGGGTACGAGCAGTACTTC. Its protein is CASSIEGYEQYF.

The chain recombines TRBV4-1 with TRBJ2-5; D may be TRBD2 (5 bases). CDR3 size: 15 residues. Germline CDR1 and CDR2: MGHRA and YSYEKL. V lost 2 bases and J lost 7, with 17 bases in between. The chain's CDR3 is CASSQLEAGSVTQYF. As DNA, the CDR3 is TGCGCCAGCAGCCAACTGGAGGCAGGCTCAGTGACCCAGTACTTC.

This sequence joins TRBV19 and TRBJ2-7, with a weak D call TRBD1 (6 bases). Per the germline V gene, CDR1 is LNHDA and CDR2 is SQIVND (reference sequence). This CDR3 comprises 14 residues. Trimming pared 5 bases from V and 6 bases from J, leaving 17 bases between. CDR3 nucleotides: TGTGCCAGTAGTTTACACAGGGAAACCTGCGAGCAGTACTTC. Translated, it gives CASSLHRETCEQYF.

The V call is TRBV9, the J call TRBJ2-1; 11 bases are shared with TRBD2. The CDR3 has 18 residues. Germline V gene data show CDR1 as SGDLS and CDR2 as YYNGEE. V was clipped by 0 bases and J by 4 bases; unmatched bases: 9. As DNA, the CDR3 is TGTGCCAGCAGCGTAGAGGGCGGGCGACTAGCGGGATACAATGAGCAGTTCTTC. It is translated as CASSVEGGRLAGYNEQFF.

The chain carries TRBV11-2 and TRBJ2-4; D is possibly TRBD1 or TRBD2 (5 bases each). Trimming stripped 3 bases from V and 2 bases from J, with 8 bases between. This CDR3 comprises 14 residues. Germline CDR1 SGHAT, CDR2 FQNNGV. In nucleotides, the CDR3 is TGTGCCAGCAGCTTCGAGGGGACCAAAAACATTCAGTACTTC. This codes for CASSFEGTKNIQYF.

This chain links TRBV2 with TRBJ1-1, with D perhaps matching TRBD1 (5 bases). CDR1 and CDR2 from the germline V gene are SNHLY and FYNNEI. The CDR3 has 14 residues. With 8 bases removed from V and 7 bases from J, the gap between germline ends came to 20 bases. CDR3 sequence reads: CASSGREVQFEAFF. The DNA of the CDR3 is TGTGCCAGCTCGGGGCGGGAAGTGCAATTTGAAGCTTTCTTT.

The chain carries TRBV7-9 and TRBJ1-2, with a tentative D call TRBD1 (5 bases). The CDR3 length is 12 residues. Germline loops: CDR1 SEHNR, CDR2 FQNEAQ (reference sequence). Deletions cut 5 bases from V and 8 bases from J, with 12 bases between. The CDR3 region has the DNA TGTGCCAGCAGCCGACCGGGGGGAGGCTACACCTTC. Protein: CASSRPGGGYTF.

The genes are TRBV7-9 and TRBJ1-1; 7 nucleotides match TRBD1. There are 16 residues in the CDR3. The junction had 9 bases not matched to a gene; V was cut back by 5 bases and J by 0 bases. The germline gives CDR1 SEHNR, CDR2 FQNEAQ (reference sequence). The CDR3 sequence: CASSPAGGRMNTEAFF. The CDR3 nucleotides are TGTGCCAGCAGCCCAGCAGGGGGTCGAATGAACACTGAAGCTTTCTTT. Together with reference TRBV7-9 and TRBJ1-1, the CDR3 gives the full variable domain: DTGVSQNPRHKITKRGQNVTFRCDPISEHNRLYWYRQTLGQGPEFLTYFQNEAQLEKSRLLSDRFSAERPKGSFSTLEIQRTEQGDSAMYLCASSPAGGRMNTEAFFGQGTRLTVV.

V usage is TRBV4-2 and J usage is TRBJ2-4, with D possibly matching TRBD2 (6 bases). CDR1 LGHNA and CDR2 YNFKEQ come from the germline V gene. CDR3 length: 17 amino acids. V gave up 3 bases and J gave up 5 bases, with 20 bases separating them. CDR3 coding DNA: TGTGCCAGCAGCCATGAGGGCCCGGAGGGTTGGGAAAACATTCAGTACTTC. Protein product: CASSHEGPEGWENIQYF.

The genes are TRBV15 and TRBJ1-3; 7 bases align to TRBD1. Germline V gene lookup returns CDR1 LNHNV and CDR2 YYDKDF (reference sequence). CDR3 length: 15 residues. Unmatched junction bases numbered 1, after V lost 2 bases and J lost 0 bases. The CDR3 sequence is CATSRYRGSGNTIYF. The CDR3 coding sequence is TGTGCCACCAGCAGATACAGGGGCTCTGGAAACACCATATATTTT.

The V and J genes are TRBV19 and TRBJ1-2; D is unclear. The V gene lost 3 bases and the J gene lost 14 bases, with 13 bases spanning the gap. The germline V gene encodes CDR1 LNHDA and CDR2 SQIVND (reference sequence). The CDR3 runs to 11 residues. The CDR3 loop reads CASSIAGAWTF. Written as DNA, the CDR3 is TGTGCCAGTAGTATCGCAGGCGCCTGGACCTTC.

The rearrangement joins TRBV7-2 to TRBJ1-1; tentatively, D is TRBD1 (6 bases). Germline loops: CDR1 SGHTA, CDR2 FQGNSA. CDR3 length: 13 amino acids. Trimming took 5 bases from V and 3 from J, leaving 10 bases between them. CDR3 in DNA: TGTGCCAGCAGCACACAGGGCGACACTGAAGCTTTCTTT. This codes for CASSTQGDTEAFF.

The genes are TRBV7-6 and TRBJ2-7; TRBD2 matches at 7 bases. CDR3 length equals 15 residues. The germline gives CDR1 SGHVS, CDR2 FNYEAQ. After removal of 5 bases from V and 2 bases from J, the junction contained 9 bases not matched to a gene. The DNA for the CDR3 is TGTGCCAGCAGCCGGGGGGTGACGAATGCCTACGAGCAGTACTTC. It codes for CASSRGVTNAYEQYF. Complete variable domain (other parts from reference TRBV7-6 and TRBJ2-7): GAGVSQSPRYKVTKRGQDVALRCDPISGHVSLYWYRQALGQGPEFLTYFNYEAQQDKSGLPNDRFSAERPEGSISTLTIQRTEQRDSAMYRCASSRGVTNAYEQYFGPGTRLTVT.

The CDR3, as DNA: TGTGCCAGCAACATTCGCTCCTACGAGCAGTACTTC. Protein: CASNIRSYEQYF. This sequence joins TRBV19 and TRBJ2-7; D is undetermined. The CDR3 covers 12 residues. Germline V gene sequence: CDR1 LNHDA, CDR2 SQIVND (reference sequence). V lost 9 bases and J lost 0, with 9 bases in between. The complete variable domain, with remaining parts taken from reference TRBV19 and TRBJ2-7, reads DGGITQSPKYLFRKEGQNVTLSCEQNLNHDAMYWYRQDPGQGLRLIYYSQIVNDFQKGDIAEGYSVSREKKESFPLTVTSAQKNPTAFYLCASNIRSYEQYFGPGTRLTVT.

The chain has TRBV27 and TRBJ1-5; D is unresolved. The V end lost 5 bases, the J end lost 2 bases, and 16 bases lay between the germline ends. This CDR3 comprises 16 residues. Germline-derived CDR1 and CDR2 are MNHEY and SMNVEV (reference sequence). The CDR3 DNA is TGTGCCAGCAGTCCCGCGGCAACCCAAGGCAATCAGCCCCAGCATTTT. Protein: CASSPAATQGNQPQHF.

V gene TRBV11-2 combines with J gene TRBJ2-7, with 7 bases aligning to TRBD1. Germline values: CDR1 SGHAT, CDR2 FQNNGV. V was pared by 5 bases and J by 4 bases, with 2 bases of the junction left unmatched. This CDR3 region has 12 residues. CDR3 nucleotides: TGTGCCAGCAGCGCCAGGGGGTACGAGCAGTACTTC. Its translation: CASSARGYEQYF.